This TCR beta chain was sequenced for a study of PD-1 blockade in classical Hodgkin lymphoma. Study findings and constraints: Newly diagnosed patients and complete responders had comparable diversity at baseline.

Clones were read by immunoSEQ multiplex PCR, and TCRdb kept only the in-frame ones, dropping some. The data contain about 150,000 clones, around 84% of them singletons. The patients all showed relapse after autologous stem cell transplantation, while their brentuximab vedotin exposure varied. This CDR3 region has 15 residues. Germline CDR1 and CDR2: SEHNR and FQNEAQ (reference sequence). Comments on this clone: Its matching antigen is unknown. The junction departs from germline at one end; a sequencing error may be responsible.

The chain combines TRBV7-9 with TRBJ2-7; possible D gene TRBD2, 6 bases. This material consisted of peripheral blood mononuclear cells (PBMCs), taken before the second cycle of nivolumab. The receptor comes from a human donor with classical Hodgkin lymphoma. CDR3 amino acids: CANSSGASGYYEQYF. CDR3 coding DNA: TGTGCCAACAGCTCAGGTGCCAGCGGGTACTACGAGCAGTACTTC.